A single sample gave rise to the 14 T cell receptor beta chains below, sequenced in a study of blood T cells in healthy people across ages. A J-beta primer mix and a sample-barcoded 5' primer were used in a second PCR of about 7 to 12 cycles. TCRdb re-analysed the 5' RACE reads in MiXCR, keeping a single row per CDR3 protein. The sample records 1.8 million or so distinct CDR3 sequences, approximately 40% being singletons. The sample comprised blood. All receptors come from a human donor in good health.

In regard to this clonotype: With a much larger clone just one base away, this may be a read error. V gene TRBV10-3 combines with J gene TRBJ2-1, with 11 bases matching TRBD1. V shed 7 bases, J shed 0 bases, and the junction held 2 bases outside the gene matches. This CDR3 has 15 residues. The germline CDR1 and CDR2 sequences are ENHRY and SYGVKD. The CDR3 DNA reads TGTGCCATCAAAGGACAGGGGGCCTCCTACAATGAGCAGTTCTTC. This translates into CAIKGQGASYNEQFF.

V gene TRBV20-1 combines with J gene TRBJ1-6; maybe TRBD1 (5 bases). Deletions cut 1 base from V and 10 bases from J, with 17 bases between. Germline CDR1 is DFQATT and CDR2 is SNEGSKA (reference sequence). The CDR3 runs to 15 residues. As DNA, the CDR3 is TGCAGTGCTAGAGGGGGGAGCCTGGGCGAATCACCCCTCCACTTT. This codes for CSARGGSLGESPLHF.

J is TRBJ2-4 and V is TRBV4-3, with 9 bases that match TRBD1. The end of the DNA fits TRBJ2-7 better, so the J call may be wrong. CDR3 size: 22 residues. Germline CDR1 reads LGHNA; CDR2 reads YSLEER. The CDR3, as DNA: TGCGCCAGCAGCCAAGATATTCTTCGGCGGGACAGGGATAAATCCAGCTCCTACGAGCAGTACTTC. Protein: CASSQDILRRDRDKSSSYEQYF.

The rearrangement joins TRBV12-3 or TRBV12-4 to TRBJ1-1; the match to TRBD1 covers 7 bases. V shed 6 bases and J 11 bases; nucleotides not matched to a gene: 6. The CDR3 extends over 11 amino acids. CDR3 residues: CASRGTVSAFF. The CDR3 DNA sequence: TGTGCCAGCAGGGGGACAGTAAGTGCTTTCTTT.

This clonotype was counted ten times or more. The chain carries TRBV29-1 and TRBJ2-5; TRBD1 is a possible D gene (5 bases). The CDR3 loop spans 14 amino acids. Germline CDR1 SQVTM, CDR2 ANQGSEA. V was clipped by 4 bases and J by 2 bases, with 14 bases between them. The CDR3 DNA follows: TGCAGCGTTGGGGGCTTACTTACTCAAGAGACCCAGTACTTC. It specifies CSVGGLLTQETQYF.

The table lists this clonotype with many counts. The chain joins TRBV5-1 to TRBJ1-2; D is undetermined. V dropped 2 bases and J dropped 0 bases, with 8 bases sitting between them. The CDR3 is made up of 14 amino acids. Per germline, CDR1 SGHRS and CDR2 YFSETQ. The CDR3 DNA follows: TGCGCCAGCAGCTTACCGGGTACTAACTATGGCTACACCTTC. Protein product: CASSLPGTNYGYTF.

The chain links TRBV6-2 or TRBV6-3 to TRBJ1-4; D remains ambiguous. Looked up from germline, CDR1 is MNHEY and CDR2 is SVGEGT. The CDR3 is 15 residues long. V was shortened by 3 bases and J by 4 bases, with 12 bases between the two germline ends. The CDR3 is CASSYRSRVNEKLFF. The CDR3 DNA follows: TGTGCCAGCAGTTATAGGTCCCGGGTTAATGAAAAACTGTTTTTT.

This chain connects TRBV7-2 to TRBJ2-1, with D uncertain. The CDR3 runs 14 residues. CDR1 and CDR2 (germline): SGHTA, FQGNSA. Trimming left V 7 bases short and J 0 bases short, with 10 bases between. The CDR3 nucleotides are TGTGCCAGCACCTGCTGGAGCTCCTACAATGAGCAGTTCTTC. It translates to CASTCWSSYNEQFF.

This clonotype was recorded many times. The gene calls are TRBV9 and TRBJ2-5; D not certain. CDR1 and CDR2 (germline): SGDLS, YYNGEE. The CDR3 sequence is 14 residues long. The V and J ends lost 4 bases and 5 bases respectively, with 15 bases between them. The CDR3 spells CASSLGPLGETQYF. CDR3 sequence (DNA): TGTGCCAGCAGCCTTGGCCCCTTGGGGGAGACCCAGTACTTC.

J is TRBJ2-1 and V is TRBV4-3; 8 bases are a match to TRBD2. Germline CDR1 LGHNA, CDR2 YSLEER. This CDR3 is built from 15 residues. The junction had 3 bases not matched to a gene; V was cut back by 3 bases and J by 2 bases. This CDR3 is CASSQVSGAYNEQFF. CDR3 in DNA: TGCGCCAGCAGCCAGGTTAGCGGGGCCTACAATGAGCAGTTCTTC.

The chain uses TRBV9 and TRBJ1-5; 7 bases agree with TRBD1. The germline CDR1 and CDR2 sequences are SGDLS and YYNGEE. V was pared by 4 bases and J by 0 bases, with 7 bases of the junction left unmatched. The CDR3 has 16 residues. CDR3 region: CASSNLGQCSNQPQHF. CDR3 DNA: TGTGCCAGCAGCAACCTGGGACAGTGTAGCAATCAGCCCCAGCATTTT.

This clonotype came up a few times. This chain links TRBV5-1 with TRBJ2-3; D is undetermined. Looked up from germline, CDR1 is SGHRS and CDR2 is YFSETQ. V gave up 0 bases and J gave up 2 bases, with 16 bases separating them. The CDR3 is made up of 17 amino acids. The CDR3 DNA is TGCGCCAGCAGCTTGGTCTCAGTTGTACTACCCACAGATACGCAGTATTTT. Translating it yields CASSLVSVVLPTDTQYF.

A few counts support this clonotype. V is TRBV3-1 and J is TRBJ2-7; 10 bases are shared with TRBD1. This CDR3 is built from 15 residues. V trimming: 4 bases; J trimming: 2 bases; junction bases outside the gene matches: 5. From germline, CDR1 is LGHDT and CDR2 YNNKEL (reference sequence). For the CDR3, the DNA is TGTGCCAGCAGCCCCGGGGGACAGGGGACCTACGAGCAGTACTTC. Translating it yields CASSPGGQGTYEQYF.

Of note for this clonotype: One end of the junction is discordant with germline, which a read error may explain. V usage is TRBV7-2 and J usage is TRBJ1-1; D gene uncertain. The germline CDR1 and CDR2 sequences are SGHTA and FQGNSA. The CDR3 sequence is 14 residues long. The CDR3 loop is CTSSLFSLNTEAFF. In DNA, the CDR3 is TGTACCAGTAGCTTATTCTCTTTGAACACTGAAGCTTTCTTT.